This T cell receptor (beta chain) is drawn from a study of CD8 T cells in Susac syndrome. An input of about 0.5 to 1 ug of RNA was subjected to reverse transcription using random hexamers. TCRdb processed the immunoSEQ multiplex PCR reads anew with MiXCR; each CDR3 protein has one entry. The profile shows 100,000 to 150,000 distinct CDR3 sequences, around 94% of them singletons. After removal of 3 bases from V and 7 bases from J, the junction contained 7 bases not matched to a gene. The CDR3 extends over 14 amino acids. This clonotype originated in a human donor with Susac syndrome. The sequenced sample consisted of CD8+ T cells from PBMCs. This rearrangement joins TRBV12-3 or TRBV12-4 to TRBJ2-3, with 7 bases aligning to TRBD2. As DNA, the CDR3 is TGTGCCAGCAGTTTGCGGGGGACGGGGAATACGCAGTATTTT. Protein sequence: CASSLRGTGNTQYF.